This T cell receptor beta chain was recovered during a study of blood T cell repertoires in COVID-19. Across the study: COVID-19 samples from acute and convalescent phases originated in the United States, Italy and Spain. T cells, B-cell-depleted T cells, or PBMCs provided the cDNA or gDNA that served as material.

The CDR3 runs to 12 residues. Trimming removed 1 base from V and 7 bases from J, with 7 bases in between. CDR1 and CDR2 (germline): LGHDT, YNNKEL (reference sequence). Authors' data handling: Cell counts per sample came from amplifying reference gene primers. The table came from immunoSEQ multiplex PCR; TCRdb's copy has only in-frame clones and leaves some out. V and J calls and clone size are as listed in that table; D and trimming were resolved from the DNA. The repertoire holds over 250,000 clones, roughly 89% seen once, with 2% to 2.5% in the top ten. The TCR originated in a man between 50 and 59 years old with acute or convalescent COVID-19. This chain uses TRBV3-1 (or the pseudogene TRBV3-2) with TRBJ1-2, with D perhaps TRBD1 (6 bases). Sequencing was done on a sample of peripheral blood. The CDR3 coding sequence is TGTGCCAGCAGCCAAGGACAGGTTGGCTACACCTTC. Translated, it gives CASSQGQVGYTF.